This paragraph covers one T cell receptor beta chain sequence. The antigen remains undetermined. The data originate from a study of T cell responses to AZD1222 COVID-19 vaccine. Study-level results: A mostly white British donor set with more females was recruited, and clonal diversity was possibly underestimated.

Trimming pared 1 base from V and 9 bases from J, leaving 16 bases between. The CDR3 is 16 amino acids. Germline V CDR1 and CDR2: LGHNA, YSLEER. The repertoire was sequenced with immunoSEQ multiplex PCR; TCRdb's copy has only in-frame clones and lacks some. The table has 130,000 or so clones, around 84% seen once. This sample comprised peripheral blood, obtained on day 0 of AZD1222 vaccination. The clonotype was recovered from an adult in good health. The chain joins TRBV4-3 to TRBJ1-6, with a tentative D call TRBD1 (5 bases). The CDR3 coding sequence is TGCGCCAGCAGCCAAGGTCGGGCGGGGGTTAGTTCACCCCTCCACTTT. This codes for CASSQGRAGVSSPLHF.